This T cell receptor (beta chain) was identified in a study of T cells in Graves' hyperthyroidism and ophthalmopathy. The study, taken as a whole, reports: From stable hyperthyroidism, ophthalmopathy was set apart by a 13 V-J model.

The CDR3 is 14 residues long. The V gene's germline CDR1 is LGHDT and CDR2 YNNKEL (reference sequence). V shed 7 bases and J shed 0 bases, with 11 bases lying between them. RNA transcripts yielded amplified TCR beta CDR3 regions. HTBI primers were employed in a first-round RT-PCR of the TCR CDR3. TCRdb re-called the multiplex PCR reads with MiXCR, one entry per CDR3 protein. The sample records some 460,000 distinct CDR3 sequences, 15% to 17% being singletons. This clonotype was seen repeatedly, ten times or more. Its antigen is as yet unknown. The receptor was isolated from a woman aged 18-30 years with Graves' hyperthyroidism. V gene TRBV3-1 combines with J gene TRBJ2-3; either TRBD1 or TRBD2 may supply D (5 bases each). The sample comprised blood. This chain's CDR3 is CASTRGGSTDTQYF. CDR3 DNA sequence: TGTGCCAGCACCCGTGGGGGAAGCACAGATACGCAGTATTTT.